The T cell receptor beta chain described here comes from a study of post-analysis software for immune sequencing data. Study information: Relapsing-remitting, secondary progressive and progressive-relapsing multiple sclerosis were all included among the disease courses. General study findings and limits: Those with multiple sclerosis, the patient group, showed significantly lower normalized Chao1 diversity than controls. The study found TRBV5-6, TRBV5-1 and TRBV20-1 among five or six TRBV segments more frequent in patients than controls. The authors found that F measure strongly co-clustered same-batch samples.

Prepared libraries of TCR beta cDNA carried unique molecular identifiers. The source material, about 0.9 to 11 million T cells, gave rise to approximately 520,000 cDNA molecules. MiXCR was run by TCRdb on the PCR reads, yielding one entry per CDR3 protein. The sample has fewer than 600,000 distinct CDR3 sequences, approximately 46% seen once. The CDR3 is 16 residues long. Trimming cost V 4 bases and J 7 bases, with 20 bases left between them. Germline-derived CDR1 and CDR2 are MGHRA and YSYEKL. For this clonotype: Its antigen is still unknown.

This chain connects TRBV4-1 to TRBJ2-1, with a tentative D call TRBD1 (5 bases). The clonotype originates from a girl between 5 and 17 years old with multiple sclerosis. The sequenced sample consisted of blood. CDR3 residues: CASSLGAPEPLNEQFF. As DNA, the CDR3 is TGCGCCAGCAGCCTTGGGGCTCCCGAGCCCCTGAATGAGCAGTTCTTC.